A single sample gave rise to the 3 T cell receptor beta chains below, sequenced in a study of cytomegalovirus exposure and HLA in healthy donors. Clones were read by immunoSEQ multiplex PCR, and TCRdb kept only the in-frame ones, dropping some. The top ten hold approximately 2% of the sample, which has approximately 46,000 clones, 80% to 95% seen once. Sample: PBMCs. These receptors came from a woman aged 18 to 35 in good health and CMV-seronegative.

This clone appeared a single time. This chain uses TRBV6-4 with TRBJ2-3; TRBD2 might be the D (5 bases). CDR1 is MRHNA, CDR2 SNTAGT, per germline. V was pared by 3 bases and J by 6 bases, with 10 bases between. CDR3 size: 13 residues. The DNA for the CDR3 is TGTGCCAGCAGTGATCTAGCCTCGGATACGCAGTATTTT. This codes for CASSDLASDTQYF.

The chain links TRBV4-1 to TRBJ2-7, with a possible D match to TRBD1 (6 bases). V was trimmed by 5 bases and J by 3 bases, leaving 14 bases between them. This CDR3 contains 14 residues. Per the germline V gene, CDR1 is MGHRA and CDR2 is YSYEKL. The CDR3 coding sequence is TGCGCCAGCAGCTTACGACAGGATTTCTACGAGCAGTACTTC. This gives the protein CASSLRQDFYEQYF.

This chain connects TRBV29-1 to TRBJ2-7; no clear D. The CDR3 loop spans 12 amino acids. V was cut by 3 bases and J by 0 bases, with 6 bases left in between. The germline CDR1 and CDR2 sequences are SQVTM and ANQGSEA. The DNA of the CDR3 is TGCAGCGTTGAGGAGAACTCCTACGAGCAGTACTTC. Translation: CSVEENSYEQYF.